This T cell receptor beta chain appears in the sequencing data of a study of T cell responses to AZD1222 COVID-19 vaccine. Across the study: Second doses were pooled across both intervals (about 4 or about 12 weeks).

The CDR3 extends over 13 amino acids. Germline assignment: CDR1 SNHLY and CDR2 FYNNEI. Between the trimmed V and J ends, which lost 5 bases and 8 bases, there was a span of 15 bases. Concerning this clone itself: Its antigen is unknown.

Points from the study as a whole: Elevations in Spike-specific TCR breadth and depth followed administration of two AZD1222 doses. Reports indicate that nearly half of spike-specific TCRs are directed at unmutated variant regions.

The data were produced by immunoSEQ multiplex PCR, yet TCRdb's version contains in-frame clones alone and is incomplete. The sample lists roughly 120,000 clones, about 86% occurring once. V is TRBV2 and J is TRBJ1-2; D unclear. The TCR comes from an adult in good health. The sample in question was peripheral blood, obtained on day 0 of AZD1222 vaccination. The CDR3, as DNA: TGTGCCAGCAGTCGGACCGTTGAGGCGGGCTACACCTTC. This codes for CASSRTVEAGYTF.